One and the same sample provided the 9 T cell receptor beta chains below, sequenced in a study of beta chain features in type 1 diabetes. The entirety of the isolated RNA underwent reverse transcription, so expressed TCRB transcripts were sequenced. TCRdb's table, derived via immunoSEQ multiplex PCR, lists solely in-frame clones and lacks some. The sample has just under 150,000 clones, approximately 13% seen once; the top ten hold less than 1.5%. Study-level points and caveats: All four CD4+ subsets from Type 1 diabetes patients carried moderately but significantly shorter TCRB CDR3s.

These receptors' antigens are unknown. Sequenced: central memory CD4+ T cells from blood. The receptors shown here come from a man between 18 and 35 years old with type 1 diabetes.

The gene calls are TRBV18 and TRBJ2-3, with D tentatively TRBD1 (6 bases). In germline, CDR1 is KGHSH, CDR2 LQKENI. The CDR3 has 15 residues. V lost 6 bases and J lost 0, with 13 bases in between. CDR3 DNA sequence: TGTGCCAGCTCGCAGACAGGTTTGAGCACAGATACGCAGTATTTT. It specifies CASSQTGLSTDTQYF.

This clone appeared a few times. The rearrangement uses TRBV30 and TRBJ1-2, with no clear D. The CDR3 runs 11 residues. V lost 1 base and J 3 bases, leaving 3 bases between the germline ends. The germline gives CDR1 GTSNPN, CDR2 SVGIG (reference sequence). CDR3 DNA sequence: TGTGCCTGGAGTGGACACTATGGCTACACCTTC. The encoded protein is CAWSGHYGYTF. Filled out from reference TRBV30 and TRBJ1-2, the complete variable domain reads SQTIHQWPATLVQPVGSPLSLECTVEGTSNPNLYWYRQAAGRGLQLLFYSVGIGQISSEVPQNLSASRPQDRQFILSSKKLLLSDSGFYLCAWSGHYGYTFGSGTRLTVV.

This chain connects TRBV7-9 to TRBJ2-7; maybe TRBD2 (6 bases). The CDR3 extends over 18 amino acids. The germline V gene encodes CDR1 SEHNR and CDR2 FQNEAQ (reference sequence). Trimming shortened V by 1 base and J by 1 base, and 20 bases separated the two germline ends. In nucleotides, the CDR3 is TGTGCCAGCAGCTTAGGGCCTACTCGGGGAGCGGGTTCCTACGAGCAGTACTTC. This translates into CASSLGPTRGAGSYEQYF. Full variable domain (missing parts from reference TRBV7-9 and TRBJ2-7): DTGVSQNPRHKITKRGQNVTFRCDPISEHNRLYWYRQTLGQGPEFLTYFQNEAQLEKSRLLSDRFSAERPKGSFSTLEIQRTEQGDSAMYLCASSLGPTRGAGSYEQYFGPGTRLTVT.

For the CDR3, the DNA is TGTGCCAGTAGTCTTCACGACAGGGGCGAAGCTTTCTTT. This translates into CASSLHDRGEAFF. This chain links TRBV19 with TRBJ1-1, with 8 nucleotides matching TRBD1. Germline CDR1 LNHDA, CDR2 SQIVND (reference sequence). The CDR3 length is 13 residues. V trimming: 5 bases; J trimming: 8 bases; junction bases outside the gene matches: 7.

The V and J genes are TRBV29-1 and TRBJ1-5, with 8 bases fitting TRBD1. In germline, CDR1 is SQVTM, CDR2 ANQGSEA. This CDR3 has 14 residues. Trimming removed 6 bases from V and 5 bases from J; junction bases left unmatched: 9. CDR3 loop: CSVATGGSDQPQHF. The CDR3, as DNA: TGCAGCGTGGCTACAGGGGGGAGTGATCAGCCCCAGCATTTT.

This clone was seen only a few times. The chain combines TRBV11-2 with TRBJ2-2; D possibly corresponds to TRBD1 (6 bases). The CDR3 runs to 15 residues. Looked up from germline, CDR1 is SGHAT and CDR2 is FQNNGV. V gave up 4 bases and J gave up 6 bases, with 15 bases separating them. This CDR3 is CASSSLRGEAGELFF. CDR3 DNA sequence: TGTGCCAGCAGCTCCCTCAGGGGAGAGGCCGGGGAGCTGTTTTTT.

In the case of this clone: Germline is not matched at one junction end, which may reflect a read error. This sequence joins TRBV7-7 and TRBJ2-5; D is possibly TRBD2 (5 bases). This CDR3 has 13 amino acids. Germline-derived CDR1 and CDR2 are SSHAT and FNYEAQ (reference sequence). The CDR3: CASSLGAQETQYF. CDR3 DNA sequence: TGTGCTAGCAGCTTGGGAGCACAAGAGACCCAGTACTTC.

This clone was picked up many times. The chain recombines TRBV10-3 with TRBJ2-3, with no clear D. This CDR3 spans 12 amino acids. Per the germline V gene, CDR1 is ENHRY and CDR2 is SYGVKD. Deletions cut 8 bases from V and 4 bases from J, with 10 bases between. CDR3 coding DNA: TGTGCCATCGGTCTAGAGGCAGATACGCAGTATTTT. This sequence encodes CAIGLEADTQYF.

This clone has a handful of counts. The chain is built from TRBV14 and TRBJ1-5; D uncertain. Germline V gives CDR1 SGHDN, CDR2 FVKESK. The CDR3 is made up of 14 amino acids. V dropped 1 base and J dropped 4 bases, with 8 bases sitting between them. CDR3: CASSQAGGNQPQHF. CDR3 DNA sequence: TGTGCCAGCAGCCAAGCGGGCGGTAATCAGCCCCAGCATTTT.